This TCR beta chain was captured by sequencing in a study of human T cells and chemical hapten exposure (dated by TCRdb to about 2021). With respect to the entire study: For sensitization, 2% DPC in acetone was applied to a 2 cm by 2 cm area of upper inner arm skin. Patients additionally received weekly therapeutic DPC doses to the scalp throughout the roughly 26-week study period. Patch testing was performed on the upper back with Finn chambers containing 0.01% DPC, and the patch tests were scored after 6 days according to International Contact Dermatitis Research Group standards. Alopecia areata with under or over 50% scalp involvement, alopecia totalis and alopecia universalis were represented in the patient cohort, which was mostly female. Libraries were combined into a pool for sequencing, and differences in TCR yield between samples came mainly from small differences in library volumes within the pool. In alopecia patients, the study followed how the peripheral blood TCR repertoire changed in vivo over primary and secondary sensitization to diphenylcyclopropenone (DPC), a hapten. Blood samples were taken from patients before sensitization (week 0) and then at 2, 6 and about 24 weeks after DPC sensitization. Blood for TCR sequencing was provided by twenty-nine alopecia patients at one to four time points (pre-sensitization, 2, 6 and 24 weeks). Here is what the overall study found, with its caveats: Repeated subsampling changed both the strength of the expansion versus patch-test correlation and the threshold at which that correlation became significant. Compared with pre-sensitization or healthy control sets, expanded TCRs formed significantly more large CDR3 similarity clusters, which is consistent with antigen-driven responses. Because every patient had alopecia, a presumed autoimmune disease, the patients' immune response might differ from that of healthy individuals. Patch test score was positively correlated with the number of PT1 expanded TCRs, with significance at thresholds 8, 16 and 32 but not at 4. DPC sensitization did not change the number of TCRs with a frequency above 1 in 1000, and there was no evidence of changes in global repertoire structure.

The sample's time point, from its label and the paper: patch test 1, 2 weeks after DPC sensitization. The treatment or condition tag for this specimen amounts to: therapeutic diphenylcyclopropenone sensitization with weekly scalp DPC. Blood at each patch-test visit was drawn before the patch test was applied. Patients were eligible if aged 18 to 70, diagnosed with alopecia and judged suitable for DPC therapy, and pregnant patients were excluded. Total RNA was extracted from unfractionated whole blood that had been collected in Tempus Blood RNA tubes. To prepare the library, RACE was applied. For sequencing, a NextSeq 500 was employed. During library preparation, unique molecular identifiers were attached to individual cDNA molecules so that TCRs could be counted in a quantitative, reproducible way. Each blood RNA sample was used to sequence both TCR alpha and TCR beta chains. Per the authors' processing: The median number of TCRs per sample was approximately 93,000, ranging from roughly 23,224 to 690,600. V, J and CDR3 annotation of the TCR reads was carried out using the Decombinator software suite. For PS versus PT1 abundance plots, all samples were subsampled to the same number of TCRs (28,000). Expanded TCRs were defined as absent before sensitization and observed at least eight times at the 2-week time point. TCRdb reworked the public reads: Q25 trimming with fastp, MiXCR clone assembly, productive beta chains retained. One record per CDR3 amino acid sequence lists the most common genes and DNA. TCRdb, rather than the study authors, made the V and J calls. The sample table contains about 380,000 distinct CDR3 sequences; only one count was recorded for more than 4.5% of them. The ten top clones hold under 3% of the sample.

CDR1 and CDR2 are drawn from the germline V gene (reference sequence): SSHAT, FNYEAQ. Trimming removed 5 bases from V and 2 bases from J, leaving 10 bases between the germline ends. There are 13 amino acids in the CDR3, from cysteine to phenylalanine inclusive. Only CDR3 DNA remains: 39 bases, in frame from the first base. About this clonotype: The antigen it binds to is not known. No base qualities exist here, and no much larger clone lies one base off it.

This receptor was obtained from a woman in her fifties or sixties with alopecia areata. Some clones in this sample may be carry-over from other donors' samples. This specimen consisted of whole blood, obtained in connection with sensitization to the hapten diphenylcyclopropenone (DPC). The rearrangement joined TRBV7-7 to TRBJ2-7, with no reliable assignment of the D segment. The DNA sequence reads TGTGCCAGCAGCCCCGCGGATGCCTACGAGCAGTACTTC. Its coded protein is CASSPADAYEQYF.